A single T cell receptor beta chain is shown here with its context. Its antigen is unidentified. CDR3 length equals 16 residues. Trimming cost V 0 bases and J 2 bases; bases outside gene matches: 2. Germline values: CDR1 MRHNA, CDR2 SNTAGT. This record comes from a study of cytomegalovirus exposure and HLA in healthy donors. Study outcomes and limitations: Productive status was seen about 90% or about 30% of the time for most TCR beta V segments in an earlier analysis.

A multiplex PCR was run with 60 Vbeta primers and 13 Jbeta primers. Sequencing was performed with immunoSEQ multiplex PCR; in TCRdb, only in-frame clones are kept and a portion is missing. The data contain about 200,000 clones, roughly 80% of them singletons. The specimen sequenced was PBMCs. The chain is built from TRBV6-4 and TRBJ2-1, with 9 positions matching TRBD2. The sequence derives from a man aged 50-59 years in good health and CMV-seronegative. The CDR3 here is CASSDSGGRAYNEQFF. The DNA for the CDR3 is TGTGCCAGCAGTGACTCCGGCGGGAGGGCCTACAATGAGCAGTTCTTC.